These 18 T cell receptor beta chains came from one sample sequenced in a study of regulatory T cells in long-lasting Graves disease. Time point described: newly diagnosed GD, antithyroid drugs for less than 3 months. Following extraction of RNA from PBMCs, that RNA was used to make the TCR library. Arm-PCR of CDR3 regions with iRepertoire HTBI primers generated TCR beta libraries. Via MiXCR, TCRdb re-called the multiplex PCR reads, giving one row per CDR3 protein. In the table there are about 240,000 distinct CDR3 sequences, around 21% of which are singletons. Specimen: peripheral blood mononuclear cells (PBMCs), collected at new diagnosis, from a patient treated with antithyroid drugs. The source of these receptors is a female donor with Graves disease.

A single count supports this clonotype. The chain is built from TRBV4-3 and TRBJ2-2; TRBD2 agrees at 9 bases. There are 19 residues in the CDR3. V trimming: 1 base; J trimming: 5 bases; junction bases outside the gene matches: 14. Germline CDR1 and CDR2: LGHNA and YSLEER. CDR3 sequence: CASSQGGPYSGRETGELFF. The CDR3 coding sequence is TGCGCCAGCAGCCAAGGAGGCCCCTATAGCGGGAGAGAAACCGGGGAGCTGTTTTTT.

Many counts were recorded for this clonotype. V is TRBV13 and J is TRBJ2-7; D may be TRBD2 (7 bases). There are 15 residues in the CDR3. The germline gives CDR1 PRHDT, CDR2 FYEKMQ (reference sequence). V was clipped by 5 bases and J by 5 bases, with 19 bases between them. The CDR3 nucleotides read TGTGCCAGCAGCGGGGGGGGCCGAATCTGGAACGAGCAGTACTTC. Translation: CASSGGGRIWNEQYF.

This clonotype came up many times. The J gene is TRBJ2-4, the V gene TRBV5-1; the D gene could be TRBD1 or TRBD2 (5 bases each). The CDR3 has 12 residues. Trimming left V 1 base short and J 9 bases short, with 8 bases between. Per germline, CDR1 SGHRS and CDR2 YFSETQ. The CDR3 loop reads CASSLWGFIQYF. The CDR3 DNA sequence: TGCGCCAGCAGCTTGTGGGGGTTCATTCAGTACTTC. The full variable domain, in which reference TRBV5-1 and TRBJ2-4 provide the parts outside the CDR3, is KAGVTQTPRYLIKTRGQQVTLSCSPISGHRSVSWYQQTPGQGLQFLFEYFSETQRNKGNFPGRFSGRQFSNSRSEMNVSTLELGDSALYLCASSLWGFIQYFGAGTRLSVL.

This clonotype came up many times. The J gene is TRBJ2-6, the V gene TRBV11-2; maybe TRBD1 (6 bases). Trimming removed 5 bases from V and 1 base from J, with 9 bases in between. The germline CDR1 and CDR2 sequences are SGHAT and FQNNGV. The CDR3 consists of 15 residues. Written as DNA, the CDR3 is TGTGCCAGCAGCAGACAGGTTTCTGGGGCCAACGTCCTGACTTTC. This translates into CASSRQVSGANVLTF.

This clonotype was seen many times. The V gene is TRBV10-1, the J gene TRBJ2-3; D is perhaps TRBD2 (6 bases). The CDR3 is made up of 16 amino acids. The germline V gene has CDR1 WNHNN and CDR2 SYGVQD (reference sequence). V was cut by 0 bases and J by 0 bases, with 10 bases left in between. CDR3 residues: CASSESKGLSTDTQYF. The CDR3 region has the DNA TGCGCCAGCAGTGAGTCGAAGGGACTTAGCACAGATACGCAGTATTTT.

This clonotype was seen repeatedly, ten times or more. This chain uses TRBV30 with TRBJ2-7; TRBD2 matches at 9 bases. Trimming cost V 4 bases and J 4 bases; bases outside gene matches: 8. Germline values: CDR1 GTSNPN, CDR2 SVGIG (reference sequence). CDR3 length: 14 amino acids. DNA of the CDR3: TGTGCCTGGATAGCGCGGGAGGGAAGATACGAGCAGTACTTC. This gives the protein CAWIAREGRYEQYF.

Remarks on this clonotype: A read error likely explains this, since a far larger clone differs by one base. This rearrangement joins TRBV3-1 to TRBJ2-1, with D possibly being TRBD1 or TRBD2 (5 bases each). Germline CDR1 reads LGHDT; CDR2 reads YNNKEL (reference sequence). The CDR3 is made up of 14 amino acids. Trimming stripped 5 bases from V and 10 bases from J, with 18 bases between. Here the CDR3 reads CASSSGTDSYEQFF. CDR3 DNA sequence: TGTGCCAGCAGCTCTGGGACGGACTCCTACGAGCAGTTCTTC.

This clonotype was seen at least ten times. The J gene is TRBJ2-7, the V gene TRBV5-5, with a tentative D call TRBD1 (5 bases). V lost 4 bases and J lost 5, with 19 bases in between. The germline V gene has CDR1 SGHKS and CDR2 YYEKEE (reference sequence). This CDR3 has 15 residues. This chain's CDR3 is CASSQTSAGFHEQYF. The CDR3 region has the DNA TGTGCCAGCAGCCAGACTTCGGCAGGGTTCCACGAGCAGTACTTC.

This clonotype was seen at least ten times. V is TRBV7-8 and J is TRBJ2-5, with D tentatively TRBD2 (6 bases). CDR3 length: 16 residues. The V end lost 1 base, the J end lost 7 bases, and 19 bases lay between the germline ends. Per the germline V gene, CDR1 is SGHVS and CDR2 is FQNEAQ. The CDR3 protein is CASSLGTRTGDRTQYF. In DNA form, the CDR3 reads TGTGCCAGCAGCTTAGGTACTCGGACGGGAGATAGGACCCAGTACTTC.

This clonotype was seen repeatedly, ten times or more. This chain uses TRBV24-1 with TRBJ1-5; D not certain. Germline V gene lookup returns CDR1 KGHDR and CDR2 SFDVKD. The CDR3 has 15 residues. The V gene lost 6 bases and the J gene lost 1 base, with 12 bases spanning the gap. The CDR3 reads CATSPPEESNQPQHF. The CDR3 DNA follows: TGTGCCACCAGTCCCCCAGAAGAAAGCAATCAGCCCCAGCATTTT.

This clonotype was seen many times. The chain links TRBV2 to TRBJ1-4, with no clear D. The CDR3 is 13 amino acids. Germline V gene sequence: CDR1 SNHLY, CDR2 FYNNEI. V was trimmed by 3 bases and J by 4 bases, leaving 6 bases between them. This chain's CDR3 is CASSDRLNEKLFF. For the CDR3, the DNA is TGTGCCAGCAGTGACAGGCTTAATGAAAAACTGTTTTTT.

This clonotype occurred many times. V gene TRBV20-1 combines with J gene TRBJ1-2; 12 positions match TRBD1. With 5 bases clipped from V and 2 bases from J, the junction kept 9 bases outside the gene matches. The CDR3 spans 16 residues. Germline assignment: CDR1 DFQATT and CDR2 SNEGSKA (reference sequence). The CDR3 nucleotides read TGCAGTGCTCTTAAACCGGGACAGGGGGCGAACTATGGCTACACCTTC. Residues: CSALKPGQGANYGYTF.

In its sample, this clonotype was seen many times. The chain links TRBV28 to TRBJ2-7; no reliable D call. In germline, CDR1 is MDHEN, CDR2 SYDVKM. Trimming removed 7 bases from V and 3 bases from J, with 7 bases in between. There are 11 residues in the CDR3. CDR3 sequence reads: CASMLYYEQYF. The CDR3, as DNA: TGTGCCAGCATGTTATACTACGAGCAGTACTTC.

This clonotype was observed at least ten times. The chain couples TRBV10-3 to TRBJ2-3; D might be TRBD1 (7 bases). Germline CDR1 ENHRY, CDR2 SYGVKD. V was cut by 0 bases and J by 0 bases, with 10 bases left in between. The CDR3 covers 16 residues. CDR3 sequence reads: CAISESTGTSTDTQYF. The CDR3 nucleotides are TGTGCCATCAGTGAGTCGACAGGGACTAGCACAGATACGCAGTATTTT.

This clonotype was observed at least ten times. This chain uses TRBV5-6 with TRBJ1-1, with TRBD1 identical over 7 bases. CDR1 is SGHDT and CDR2 is YYEEEE in the germline V gene. The CDR3 consists of 14 residues. J was trimmed by 0 bases and V by 5 bases; bases with no gene match: 4. The CDR3 DNA reads TGTGCCAGCAGTCCCGGGACAGTGAACACTGAAGCTTTCTTT. It encodes CASSPGTVNTEAFF. Complete variable domain (other parts from reference TRBV5-6 and TRBJ1-1): DAGVTQSPTHLIKTRGQQVTLRCSPKSGHDTVSWYQQALGQGPQFIFQYYEEEERQRGNFPDRFSGHQFPNYSSELNVNALLLGDSALYLCASSPGTVNTEAFFGQGTRLTVV.

This clonotype has more than one count but fewer than ten. V gene TRBV6-1 combines with J gene TRBJ1-4; possibly TRBD1 for D (5 bases). V gave up 7 bases and J gave up 6 bases, with 12 bases separating them. CDR1 and CDR2 (germline): MNHNS, SASEGT. This CDR3 comprises 13 residues. CDR3 in amino acids: CASIGAVDEKLFF. As DNA, the CDR3 is TGTGCCAGCATTGGGGCGGTGGATGAAAAACTGTTTTTT.

This clonotype was observed many times. A much more abundant neighbour one base away suggests this may be a read error. The genes are TRBV11-2 and TRBJ2-2; D remains unclear. The ends were cut back, 5 bases at V and 1 base at J, with 8 bases in the middle. The CDR3 runs 14 residues. CDR1 is SGHAT and CDR2 is FQNNGV in the germline V gene. The CDR3 nucleotides are TGTGCCAGCAGCCCCCGACAGAACACCGGGGAGCTGTTTTTT. Residues: CASSPRQNTGELFF.

The DNA for the CDR3 is TGTGCCAGCAGCGCAGGGGTGCACGAGAGCAATCAGCCCCAGCATTTT. This gives the protein CASSAGVHESNQPQHF. This chain connects TRBV13 to TRBJ1-5; a weak D match, TRBD1 (6 bases). This CDR3 is built from 16 residues. Trimming took 5 bases from V and 1 from J, leaving 15 bases between them. Germline lookup yields CDR1 PRHDT and CDR2 FYEKMQ (reference sequence).